This T cell receptor beta chain was captured in a study of shared clonotypes between healthy human individuals. General study findings and limits: Among donors, clonotype sharing was expected to be affected by sequencing depth. Sampling covered nothing but blood. Tissue TCR repertoires likely differ from those found in blood.

TCRdb keeps only in-frame clones here, not all; method: immunoSEQ multiplex PCR. The sample holds a few hundred thousand clones, 70% to 80% seen once. In regard to this clone: Its target is unknown.

CDR3 length: 20 residues. The germline V and J ends were trimmed by 0 bases and 3 bases, with 27 bases remaining between them. This receptor was obtained from a woman in her forties in good health. Some clones in this sample may be carry-over from other donors' samples. The chain links TRBV23-1 to TRBJ2-7, with D tentatively TRBD1 (9 bases). TRBV23-1 has ORF status, its function being uncertain. The specimen was PBMCs. The CDR3 bases are TGCGCCAGCAGTCAATCGAGGTCCCGGGGGGGTGGACAGGGGCTCTACGAGCAGTACTTC. This sequence encodes CASSQSRSRGGGQGLYEQYF.